The rows below give T cell receptor beta chains drawn from one sample of a study of cytomegalovirus exposure and HLA in healthy donors. TCRdb's copy holds only in-frame clones and misses some; the assay was immunoSEQ multiplex PCR. The sample carries about 190,000 clones, 70% to 80% recorded once. Material for sequencing was PBMCs. Receptors originate from a woman between 50 and 59 years old in good health and CMV-seronegative. CDR3s include the opening cysteine and the closing phenylalanine or tryptophan. D genes are given only for firm matches. Size tells how often a clone was seen (once, few, many) or the class of an expanded clone, and some rows leave it out.

TRBV6-6	TRBJ2-3	once	NA	CASSWGGATDTQYF	TGTGCCAGCAGTTGGGGCGGGGCCACAGATACGCAGTATTTT
TRBV4-3	TRBJ1-1	few	NA	CASSHAVLETNTEAFF	TGCGCCAGCAGCCACGCGGTCCTCGAGACGAACACTGAAGCTTTCTTT
TRBV7-2	TRBJ2-2	NA	NA	CASSLVGRATGELFF	TGTGCCAGCAGCTTAGTTGGCAGGGCGACCGGGGAGCTGTTTTTT
TRBV25-1	TRBJ2-1	NA	NA	CASSAFRGNSYNEQFF	TGTGCCAGCAGTGCTTTCCGGGGGAATTCCTACAATGAGCAGTTCTTC
TRBV5-4	TRBJ2-7	NA	NA	CASSGGAGKNEQYF	TGTGCCAGCAGCGGGGGGGCCGGTAAGAACGAGCAGTACTTC
TRBV18	TRBJ1-1	NA	TRBD1	CASSPRDRVNTEAFF	TGTGCCAGCTCACCTCGGGACAGGGTGAACACTGAAGCTTTCTTT
TRBV7-2	TRBJ2-1	few	TRBD2	CASSLPPGGLNNEQFF	TGTGCCAGCAGCTTACCACCGGGGGGGCTTAACAATGAGCAGTTCTTC
TRBV2	TRBJ1-1	few	TRBD1	CASSRQGTNTEAFF	TGTGCCAGCAGTCGACAGGGAACGAACACTGAAGCTTTCTTT
TRBV12-5	TRBJ1-2	NA	NA	CASGFAGVGYGYTF	TGTGCTAGTGGTTTTGCGGGGGTAGGCTATGGCTACACCTTC
TRBV5-1	TRBJ2-7	NA	NA	CASSLDYEQYF	TGCGCCAGCAGCTTGGATTACGAGCAGTACTTC
TRBV11-1	TRBJ2-1	NA	NA	CASISQAGVYNEQFF	TGTGCCAGCATCTCTCAGGCGGGTGTTTACAATGAGCAGTTCTTC
TRBV7-2	TRBJ1-6	NA	TRBD1	CASSSTGNNSPPHF	TGTGCCAGCAGCTCGACAGGGAATAATTCACCCCCCCACTTT
TRBV5-4	TRBJ2-6	NA	NA	CASSLQGYGANVLTF	TGTGCCAGCAGCCTTCAGGGGTATGGGGCCAACGTCCTGACTTTC
TRBV7-2	TRBJ1-3	NA	NA	CASSPSRGGNTIYF	TGTGCCAGCAGCCCCTCTCGCGGGGGAAACACCATATATTTT
TRBV6-6	TRBJ1-2	few	TRBD1	CASSYSTGAPGYTF	TGTGCCAGCAGTTACTCGACAGGGGCTCCTGGCTACACCTTC
TRBV5-4	TRBJ2-3	NA	NA	CASSYSGDQVTQYF	TGTGCCAGCAGCTATTCAGGGGACCAGGTTACGCAGTATTTT
TRBV19	TRBJ1-1	NA	TRBD1	CASSIDPGQTWYTEAFF	TGTGCCAGTAGTATAGACCCGGGACAGACCTGGTACACTGAAGCTTTCTTT
TRBV19	TRBJ1-1	NA	NA	CASKNSMNTEAFF	TGTGCCAGTAAGAATTCTATGAACACTGAAGCTTTCTTT
TRBV29-1	TRBJ1-1	NA	NA	CSSAGRGTEAFF	TGCAGCTCCGCCGGGAGGGGTACTGAAGCTTTCTTT
TRBV7-2	TRBJ2-3	NA	TRBD2	CASSPSPRTSDRTQYF	TGTGCCAGCAGCCCATCCCCGAGGACTAGCGATCGCACGCAGTATTTT
TRBV6-5	TRBJ2-7	NA	TRBD2	CASRPSGFYEQYF	TGTGCCAGCAGACCTAGCGGTTTCTACGAGCAGTACTTC
TRBV9	TRBJ1-6	NA	TRBD1	CAGGLKPGQSRYSPLHF	TGTGCCGGCGGTCTTAAACCGGGACAGTCCCGCTATTCACCCCTCCACTTT
TRBV5-1	TRBJ1-2	NA	NA	CASSLEGINYGYTF	TGCGCCAGCAGCTTGGAGGGGATTAACTATGGCTACACCTTC
TRBV6-6	TRBJ1-2	NA	TRBD1	CASSAGTANYGYTF	TGTGCCAGCAGCGCGGGGACAGCTAACTATGGCTACACCTTC
TRBV9	TRBJ1-2	NA	TRBD1	CASSALGQREGYTF	TGTGCCAGCAGCGCCCTGGGACAGAGGGAGGGCTACACCTTC
TRBV9	TRBJ2-5	few	NA	CASSESIAETQYF	TGTGCCAGCAGCGAGTCAATAGCGGAGACCCAGTACTTC
TRBV19	TRBJ1-2	NA	NA	CASSISLGADRTRGYTF	TGTGCCAGTAGTATTAGTCTCGGGGCCGACAGGACGAGGGGCTACACCTTC
TRBV15	TRBJ1-5	NA	NA	CATSRGAGTNNQPQHF	TGTGCCACCAGCAGAGGGGCCGGGACTAACAATCAGCCCCAGCATTTT
TRBV7-2	TRBJ2-4	NA	NA	CASSLVQGIVKNIQYF	TGTGCCAGCAGCTTAGTGCAGGGAATCGTCAAAAACATTCAGTACTTC
TRBV15	TRBJ1-2	once	TRBD1	CATSSTTGGNGYTF	TGTGCCACCAGCTCCACGACAGGGGGTAATGGCTACACCTTC
TRBV6-5	TRBJ1-1	NA	TRBD1	CASSYSRDRNTEAFF	TGTGCCAGCAGTTACTCCCGGGACAGGAACACTGAAGCTTTCTTT
TRBV27	TRBJ1-5	few	NA	CASSSGGQPQHF	TGTGCCAGCAGTTCTGGTGGCCAGCCCCAGCATTTT
TRBV5-4	TRBJ1-2	NA	NA	CASSLNYGYTF	TGTGCCAGCAGCCTAAACTATGGCTACACCTTC
TRBV9	TRBJ2-3	NA	NA	CASSPWSRGTDTQYF	TGTGCCAGCAGCCCTTGGAGCCGGGGAACAGATACGCAGTATTTT
TRBV5-6	TRBJ2-7	NA	TRBD1	CASTMTGYYSSYEQYF	TGTGCCAGCACCATGACAGGGTACTATAGCTCCTACGAGCAGTACTTC
TRBV19	TRBJ2-1	once	TRBD2	CATRLAGSYNEQFF	TGTGCCACCAGACTAGCGGGATCCTACAATGAGCAGTTCTTC
TRBV28	TRBJ2-7	NA	NA	CASSLSLGGEQYF	TGTGCCAGCAGTTTATCGTTAGGGGGCGAGCAGTACTTC
TRBV5-4	TRBJ2-7	NA	NA	CASSAVDSYEQYF	TGTGCCAGCAGCGCCGTCGATTCCTACGAGCAGTACTTC
TRBV28	TRBJ1-2	NA	NA	CASSLTGIGYTF	TGTGCCAGCAGTTTGACGGGTATCGGCTACACCTTC
TRBV4-1	TRBJ1-2	NA	TRBD1	CASGQGARYGYTF	TGCGCCAGCGGACAGGGGGCTCGCTATGGCTACACCTTC
TRBV4-3	TRBJ2-1	NA	NA	CASSQGPLRGSYNEQFF	TGCGCCAGCAGCCAGGGGCCTTTAAGGGGTTCTTACAATGAGCAGTTCTTC
TRBV6-5	TRBJ1-1	NA	NA	CASSYLPNTEAFF	TGTGCCAGCAGTTACCTACCAAACACTGAAGCTTTCTTT
TRBV18	TRBJ1-1	NA	NA	CASSLSRTENTEAFF	TGTGCCAGCTCACTATCTAGGACAGAGAACACTGAAGCTTTCTTT
TRBV6-1	TRBJ2-7	NA	NA	CASSEVRLIYEQYF	TGTGCCAGCAGTGAAGTAAGACTAATCTACGAGCAGTACTTC
TRBV7-2	TRBJ1-4	NA	NA	CASSSLGRGLEKLFF	TGTGCCAGCAGCTCGCTAGGCAGGGGCCTTGAAAAACTGTTTTTT
TRBV5-1	TRBJ2-7	once	NA	CASSLGLGAAYEQYF	TGCGCCAGCAGCCTAGGGTTAGGGGCTGCGTACGAGCAGTACTTC
TRBV4-1	TRBJ2-7	NA	TRBD1	CASSQDFDRGVPEQYF	TGCGCCAGCAGCCAAGATTTCGACAGGGGAGTGCCCGAGCAGTACTTC